These 2 T cell receptor beta chains originate from one sample sequenced in a study of CD8 T cells in Susac syndrome. The RNA input was about 0.5 to 1 ug, and it was reverse transcribed with random hexamers. TCRdb ran MiXCR on the immunoSEQ multiplex PCR reads and lists one entry per CDR3 protein. The sample consists of roughly 330,000 distinct CDR3 sequences, under 95% of them appearing once. The source material was CD4+ T cells from PBMCs. These receptors were collected from a human donor with multiple sclerosis.

This clonotype was seen only once. The chain couples TRBV12-3 or TRBV12-4 to TRBJ1-5; D might be TRBD1 (6 bases). V gave up 3 bases and J gave up 2 bases, with 8 bases separating them. This CDR3 comprises 14 residues. The CDR3 DNA reads TGTGCCAGCAGTTTTCGGGGGCGCAATCAGCCCCAGCATTTT. It codes for CASSFRGRNQPQHF.

The rearrangement joins TRBV5-1 to TRBJ2-4; 8 positions agree with TRBD1. J was trimmed by 8 bases and V by 4 bases; bases with no gene match: 11. There are 15 residues in the CDR3. Germline loops: CDR1 SGHRS, CDR2 YFSETQ. CDR3 residues: CASSTGQGAPDIQYF. CDR3 nucleotide sequence: TGCGCCAGCAGCACAGGTCAGGGGGCCCCGGACATTCAGTACTTC.